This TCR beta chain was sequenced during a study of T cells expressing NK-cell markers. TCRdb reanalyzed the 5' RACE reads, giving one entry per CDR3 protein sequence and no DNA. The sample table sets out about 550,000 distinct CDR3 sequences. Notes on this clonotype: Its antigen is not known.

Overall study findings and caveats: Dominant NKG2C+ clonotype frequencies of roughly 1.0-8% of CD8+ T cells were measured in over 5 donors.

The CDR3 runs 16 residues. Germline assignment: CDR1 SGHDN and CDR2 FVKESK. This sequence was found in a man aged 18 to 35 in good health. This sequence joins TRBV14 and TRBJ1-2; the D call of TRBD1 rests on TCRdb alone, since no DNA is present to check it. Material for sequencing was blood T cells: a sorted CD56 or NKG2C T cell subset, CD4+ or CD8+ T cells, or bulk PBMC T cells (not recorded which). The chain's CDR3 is CASSQLEETGVYGYTF.